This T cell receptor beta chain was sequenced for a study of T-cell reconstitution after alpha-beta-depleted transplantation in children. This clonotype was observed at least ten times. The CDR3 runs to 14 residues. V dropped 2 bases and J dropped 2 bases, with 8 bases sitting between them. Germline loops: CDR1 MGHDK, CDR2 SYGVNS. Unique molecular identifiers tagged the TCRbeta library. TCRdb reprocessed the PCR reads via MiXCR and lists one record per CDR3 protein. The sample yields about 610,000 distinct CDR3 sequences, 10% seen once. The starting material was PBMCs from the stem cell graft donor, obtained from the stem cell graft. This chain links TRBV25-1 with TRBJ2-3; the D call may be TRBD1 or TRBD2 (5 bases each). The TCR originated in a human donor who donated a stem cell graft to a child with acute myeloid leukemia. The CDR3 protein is CASSEPGTTDTQYF. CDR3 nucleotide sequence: TGTGCCAGCAGTGAACCCGGGACCACAGATACGCAGTATTTT.